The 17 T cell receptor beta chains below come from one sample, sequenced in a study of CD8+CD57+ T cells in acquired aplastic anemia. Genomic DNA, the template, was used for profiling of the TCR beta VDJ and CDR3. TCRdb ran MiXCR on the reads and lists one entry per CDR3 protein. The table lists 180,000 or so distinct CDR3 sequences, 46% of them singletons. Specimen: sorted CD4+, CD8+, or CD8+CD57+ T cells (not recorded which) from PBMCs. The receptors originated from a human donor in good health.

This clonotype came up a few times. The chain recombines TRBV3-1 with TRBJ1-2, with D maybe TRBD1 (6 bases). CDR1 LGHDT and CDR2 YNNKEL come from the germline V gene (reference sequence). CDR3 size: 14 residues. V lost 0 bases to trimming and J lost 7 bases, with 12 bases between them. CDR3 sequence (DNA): TGTGCCAGCAGCCAAGATTTCGGGGGCCCTGGCTACACCTTC. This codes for CASSQDFGGPGYTF. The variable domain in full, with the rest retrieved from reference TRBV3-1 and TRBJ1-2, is DTAVSQTPKYLVTQMGNDKSIKCEQNLGHDTMYWYKQDSKKFLKIMFSYNNKELIINETVPNRFSPKSPDKAHLNLHINSLELGDSAVYFCASSQDFGGPGYTFGSGTRLTVV.

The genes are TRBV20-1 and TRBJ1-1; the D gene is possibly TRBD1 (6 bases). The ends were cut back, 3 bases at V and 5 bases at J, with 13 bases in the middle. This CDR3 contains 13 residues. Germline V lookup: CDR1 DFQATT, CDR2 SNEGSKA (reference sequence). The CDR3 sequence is CSASEGGRTEAFF. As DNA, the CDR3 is TGCAGTGCTAGCGAGGGGGGGAGGACTGAAGCTTTCTTT.

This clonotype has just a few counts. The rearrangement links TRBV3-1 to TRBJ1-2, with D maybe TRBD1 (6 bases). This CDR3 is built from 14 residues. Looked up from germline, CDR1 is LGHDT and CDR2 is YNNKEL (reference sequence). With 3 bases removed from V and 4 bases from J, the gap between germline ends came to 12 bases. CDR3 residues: CASSHRDTTYGYTF. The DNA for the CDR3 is TGTGCCAGCAGCCACCGGGACACAACCTATGGCTACACCTTC.

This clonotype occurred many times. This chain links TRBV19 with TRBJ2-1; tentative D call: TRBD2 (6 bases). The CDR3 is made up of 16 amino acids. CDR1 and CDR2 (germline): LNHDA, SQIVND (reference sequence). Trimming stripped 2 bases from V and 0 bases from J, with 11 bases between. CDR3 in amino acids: CASSISLASSYNEQFF. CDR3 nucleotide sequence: TGTGCCAGTAGTATAAGTCTAGCGAGCTCCTACAATGAGCAGTTCTTC.

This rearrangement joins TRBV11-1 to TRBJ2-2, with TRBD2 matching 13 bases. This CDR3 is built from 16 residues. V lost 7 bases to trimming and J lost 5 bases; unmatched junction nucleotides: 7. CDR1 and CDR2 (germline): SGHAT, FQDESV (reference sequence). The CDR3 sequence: CASTSGLAGLTGELFF. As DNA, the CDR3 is TGTGCCAGCACTTCGGGACTAGCGGGACTTACCGGGGAGCTGTTTTTT.

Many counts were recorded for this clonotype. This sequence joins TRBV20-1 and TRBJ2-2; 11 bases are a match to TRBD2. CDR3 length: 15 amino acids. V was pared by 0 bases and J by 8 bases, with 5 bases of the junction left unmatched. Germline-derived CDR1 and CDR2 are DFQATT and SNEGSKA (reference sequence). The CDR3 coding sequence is TGCAGTGCTAGAGATCTAGCGGGAGGAGCGGGGGAGCTGTTTTTT. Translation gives CSARDLAGGAGELFF.

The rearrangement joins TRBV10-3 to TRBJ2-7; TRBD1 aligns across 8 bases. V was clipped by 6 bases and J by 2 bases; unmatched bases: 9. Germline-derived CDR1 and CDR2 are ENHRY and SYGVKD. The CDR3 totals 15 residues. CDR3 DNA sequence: TGTGCCATCAGCGAAAACGGACAGGGAACCTACGAGCAGTACTTC. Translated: CAISENGQGTYEQYF.

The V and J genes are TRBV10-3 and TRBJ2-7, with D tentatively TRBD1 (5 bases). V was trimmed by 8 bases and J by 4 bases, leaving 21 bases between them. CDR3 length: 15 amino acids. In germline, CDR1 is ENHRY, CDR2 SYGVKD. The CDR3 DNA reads TGTGCCATCGGGATTGACAGTGCCCCCTTGTACGAGCAGTACGTC. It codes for CAIGIDSAPLYEQYV.

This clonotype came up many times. The CDR3 region is CASSSQTGGNSPLHF. In DNA form, the CDR3 reads TGCGCCAGCAGCTCACAGACAGGGGGGAATTCACCCCTCCACTTT. The chain joins TRBV5-1 to TRBJ1-6, with 9 nucleotides matching TRBD1. The CDR3 has 15 amino acids. V trimming: 3 bases; J trimming: 7 bases; junction bases outside the gene matches: 5. The germline V gene has CDR1 SGHRS and CDR2 YFSETQ.

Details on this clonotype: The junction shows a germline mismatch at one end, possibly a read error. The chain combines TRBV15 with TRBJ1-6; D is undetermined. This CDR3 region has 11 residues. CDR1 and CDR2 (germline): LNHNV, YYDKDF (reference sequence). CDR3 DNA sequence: TGTGCCACCAGCTCCCCCCTTCCCCCCCACTTT. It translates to CATSSPLPPHF.

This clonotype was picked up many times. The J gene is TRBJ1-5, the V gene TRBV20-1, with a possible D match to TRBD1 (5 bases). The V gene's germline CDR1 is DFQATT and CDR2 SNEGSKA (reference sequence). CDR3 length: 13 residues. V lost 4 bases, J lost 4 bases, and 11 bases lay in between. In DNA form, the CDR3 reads TGCAGTGCTACCAGACAGCCTAATCAGCCCCAGCATTTT. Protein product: CSATRQPNQPQHF.

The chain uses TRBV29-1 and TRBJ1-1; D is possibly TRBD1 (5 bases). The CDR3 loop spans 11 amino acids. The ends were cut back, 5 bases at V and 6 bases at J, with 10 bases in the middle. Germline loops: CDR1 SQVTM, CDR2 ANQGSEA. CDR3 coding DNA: TGCAGCGTTAGGGGTGACCCTGAAGCTTTCTTT. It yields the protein CSVRGDPEAFF.

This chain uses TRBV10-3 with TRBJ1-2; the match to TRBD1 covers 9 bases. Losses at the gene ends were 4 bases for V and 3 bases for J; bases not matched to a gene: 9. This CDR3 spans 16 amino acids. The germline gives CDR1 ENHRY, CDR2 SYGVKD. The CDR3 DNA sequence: TGTGCCATCAGTGCAGTAGGGACAGGGATAGACTATGGCTACACCTTC. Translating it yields CAISAVGTGIDYGYTF.

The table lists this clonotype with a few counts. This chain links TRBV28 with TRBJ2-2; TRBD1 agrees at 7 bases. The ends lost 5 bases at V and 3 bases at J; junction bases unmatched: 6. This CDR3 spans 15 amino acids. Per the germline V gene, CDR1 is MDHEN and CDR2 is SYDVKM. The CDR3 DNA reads TGTGCCAGCAGTGCGCGGACAGGATACACCGGGGAGCTGTTTTTT. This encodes CASSARTGYTGELFF.

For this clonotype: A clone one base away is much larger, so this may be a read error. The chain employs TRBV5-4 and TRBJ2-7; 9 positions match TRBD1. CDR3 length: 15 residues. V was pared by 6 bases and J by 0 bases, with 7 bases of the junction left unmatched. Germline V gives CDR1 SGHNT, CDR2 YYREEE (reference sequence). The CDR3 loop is CASNFGQGSSYEQYF. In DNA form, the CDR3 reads TGTGCCAGCAACTTCGGACAGGGGAGCTCCTACGAGCAGTACTTC.

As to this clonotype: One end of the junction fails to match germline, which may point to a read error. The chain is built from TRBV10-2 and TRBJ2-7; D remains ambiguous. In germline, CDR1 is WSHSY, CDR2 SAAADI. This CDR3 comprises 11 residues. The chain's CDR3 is CASSEGYGQYF. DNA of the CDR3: TGCGCCAGCAGTGAGGGGTACGGGCAGTACTTC.

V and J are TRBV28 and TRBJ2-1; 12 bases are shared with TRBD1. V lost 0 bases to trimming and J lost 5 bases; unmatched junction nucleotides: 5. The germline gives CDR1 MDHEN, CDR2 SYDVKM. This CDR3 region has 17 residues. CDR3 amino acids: CASSLWGQGARDNEQFF. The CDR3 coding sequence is TGTGCCAGCAGTTTATGGGGACAGGGGGCTAGGGACAATGAGCAGTTCTTC.